A selection of T cell receptor beta chains follows, all from one sample in a study of cytomegalovirus exposure and HLA in healthy donors. Using immunoSEQ multiplex PCR, the repertoire was profiled, and TCRdb retains in-frame clones only, with some absent. The sample has under 150,000 clones, over 60% seen once. The material sequenced was PBMCs. The receptor set was obtained from a man in his thirties or forties in good health and CMV-seropositive. The CDR3 runs from the conserved cysteine through the conserved F or W. The order of the fields is CDR3 protein, CDR3 DNA, V gene, D gene, clone size, J gene. The D gene is left open where the match is weak. The listing skips clone size in some rows; elsewhere it reads once, few, many or a size class.

CDR3 protein: CASSLCFSQGAKVDTIYF; CDR3 DNA: TGTGCCAGCAGCTTATGTTTTAGCCAGGGGGCGAAAGTAGACACCATATATTTT; V gene: TRBV7-6; D gene: TRBD1; clone size: NA; J gene: TRBJ1-3
CDR3 protein: CASSLSAGALSGNTIYF; CDR3 DNA: TGTGCCAGCAGCTTGTCGGCAGGGGCCCTCTCTGGAAACACCATATATTTT; V gene: TRBV5-4; D gene: NA; clone size: NA; J gene: TRBJ1-3
CDR3 protein: CASSYGRGYGYTF; CDR3 DNA: TGTGCCAGCAGCTACGGGAGGGGCTATGGCTACACCTTC; V gene: TRBV7-3; D gene: NA; clone size: few; J gene: TRBJ1-2
CDR3 protein: CASSSPGLATYEQYF; CDR3 DNA: TGTGCCAGTAGTAGTCCGGGACTAGCGACTTACGAGCAGTACTTC; V gene: TRBV19; D gene: TRBD2; clone size: NA; J gene: TRBJ2-7
CDR3 protein: CASSSGLAGVTDTQYF; CDR3 DNA: TGTGCCAGCAGCTCGGGACTAGCGGGGGTCACAGATACGCAGTATTTT; V gene: TRBV5-4; D gene: TRBD2; clone size: NA; J gene: TRBJ2-3
CDR3 protein: CASSQGTSGGPERLTGELFF; CDR3 DNA: TGCGCCAGCAGCCAGGGGACTAGCGGGGGGCCCGAAAGGTTGACCGGGGAGCTGTTTTTT; V gene: TRBV4-3; D gene: TRBD2; clone size: NA; J gene: TRBJ2-2
CDR3 protein: CASSLAGTSGNNEQFF; CDR3 DNA: TGTGCCAGCAGCTTAGCCGGGACTAGCGGGAACAATGAGCAGTTCTTC; V gene: TRBV7-3; D gene: TRBD2; clone size: NA; J gene: TRBJ2-1
CDR3 protein: CASSVGQGAYEQYF; CDR3 DNA: TGTGCCAGCAGCGTAGGGCAGGGGGCATACGAGCAGTACTTC; V gene: TRBV9; D gene: TRBD1; clone size: NA; J gene: TRBJ2-7
CDR3 protein: CASSQDEGARTEAFF; CDR3 DNA: TGCGCCAGCAGCCAAGATGAGGGGGCAAGGACTGAAGCTTTCTTT; V gene: TRBV4-3; D gene: TRBD1; clone size: NA; J gene: TRBJ1-1
CDR3 protein: CASSVIAGTQETQYF; CDR3 DNA: TGCGCCAGCAGCGTCATAGCGGGGACGCAAGAGACCCAGTACTTC; V gene: TRBV5-1; D gene: TRBD2; clone size: NA; J gene: TRBJ2-5
CDR3 protein: CASGLDSYQPQHF; CDR3 DNA: TGTGCCAGCGGACTGGACAGCTATCAGCCCCAGCATTTT; V gene: TRBV6-5; D gene: NA; clone size: NA; J gene: TRBJ1-5
CDR3 protein: CASSRTGGPGTDTQYF; CDR3 DNA: TGTGCCAGCAGCCGGACGGGGGGGCCGGGCACAGATACGCAGTATTTT; V gene: TRBV9; D gene: TRBD2; clone size: NA; J gene: TRBJ2-3
CDR3 protein: CSSSLIAGQGVGGYTF; CDR3 DNA: TGTTCCAGCAGCTTAATTGCAGGACAGGGGGTCGGTGGCTACACCTTC; V gene: TRBV7-9; D gene: TRBD1; clone size: NA; J gene: TRBJ1-2
CDR3 protein: CASSFTSVNTGELFF; CDR3 DNA: TGCGCCAGCAGCTTTACAAGTGTTAACACCGGGGAGCTGTTTTTT; V gene: TRBV5-1; D gene: NA; clone size: NA; J gene: TRBJ2-2
CDR3 protein: CASSSLAGVAKNIQYF; CDR3 DNA: TGTGCCAGCAGTTCCCTAGCGGGAGTGGCCAAAAACATTCAGTACTTC; V gene: TRBV27; D gene: TRBD2; clone size: once; J gene: TRBJ2-4
CDR3 protein: CASSPRTTSTQYF; CDR3 DNA: TGTGCCAGCAGCCCTCGGACTACCTCTACGCAGTATTTT; V gene: TRBV6-5; D gene: NA; clone size: NA; J gene: TRBJ2-3
CDR3 protein: CASSQGRMDLSYEQYF; CDR3 DNA: TGCGCCAGCAGCCAAGGGAGGATGGACCTCTCCTACGAGCAGTACTTC; V gene: TRBV4-3; D gene: NA; clone size: NA; J gene: TRBJ2-7
CDR3 protein: CASSGGLPSAGETQYF; CDR3 DNA: TGTGCCAGCAGTGGCGGCCTACCCTCGGCGGGGGAGACCCAGTACTTC; V gene: TRBV6-1; D gene: NA; clone size: once; J gene: TRBJ2-5
CDR3 protein: CATSMVTGGAYEQYF; CDR3 DNA: TGTGCCACCAGCATGGTGACAGGGGGGGCCTACGAGCAGTACTTC; V gene: TRBV15; D gene: TRBD1; clone size: NA; J gene: TRBJ2-7
CDR3 protein: CASSPRGLRPGELFF; CDR3 DNA: TGTGCCAGCTCACCGAGGGGGCTAAGGCCCGGGGAGCTGTTTTTT; V gene: TRBV18; D gene: TRBD1; clone size: NA; J gene: TRBJ2-2